These 29 T cell receptor beta chains were all obtained from the same sample, sequenced in a study of cytomegalovirus exposure and HLA in healthy donors. A multiplex PCR was run with 60 Vbeta primers and 13 Jbeta primers. The protocol was immunoSEQ multiplex PCR, while the TCRdb copy is restricted to in-frame clones and leaves out a portion. The sample contains around 140,000 clones, roughly 73% of which appear only once. The sample comprised PBMCs. These receptor sequences come from a male donor in good health and CMV-seronegative.

The chain couples TRBV4-1 to TRBJ1-5, with D perhaps matching TRBD1 (5 bases). This CDR3 has 16 amino acids. V lost 0 bases to trimming and J lost 5 bases, with 14 bases between them. Germline V CDR1 and CDR2: MGHRA, YSYEKL. CDR3 DNA: TGCGCCAGCAGCCAAGATGTAACAGGCTACTATCAGCCCCAGCATTTT. The encoded protein is CASSQDVTGYYQPQHF.

This clone was recorded only once. V gene TRBV9 combines with J gene TRBJ1-1; D is unclear. The CDR3 sequence is 17 residues long. The germline gives CDR1 SGDLS, CDR2 YYNGEE. V was clipped by 2 bases and J by 3 bases, with 20 bases between them. The CDR3 here is CASSVDWEGRSDTEAFF. The CDR3 DNA reads TGTGCCAGCAGCGTCGATTGGGAGGGAAGGTCGGACACTGAAGCTTTCTTT. The whole variable domain, filled in from reference TRBV9 and TRBJ1-1, reads DSGVTQTPKHLITATGQRVTLRCSPRSGDLSVYWYQQSLDQGLQFLIQYYNGEERAKGNILERFSAQQFPDLHSELNLSSLELGDSALYFCASSVDWEGRSDTEAFFGQGTRLTVV.

This chain joins TRBV5-1 and TRBJ1-5; D may be TRBD1 (6 bases). CDR1 is SGHRS and CDR2 is YFSETQ in the germline V gene. V dropped 0 bases and J dropped 7 bases, with 11 bases sitting between them. The CDR3 consists of 14 residues. CDR3 DNA: TGCGCCAGCAGCTTGGCCGGGACACAGCAGCCCCAGCATTTT. Its protein is CASSLAGTQQPQHF.

The chain uses TRBV10-3 and TRBJ2-5; 7 bases agree with TRBD1. The CDR3 loop spans 17 amino acids. From germline, CDR1 is ENHRY and CDR2 SYGVKD. Unmatched junction bases numbered 16, after V lost 2 bases and J lost 7 bases. The CDR3 loop reads CAISEPQGDGGRGTQYF. The CDR3 coding sequence is TGTGCCATCAGTGAGCCCCAGGGGGATGGGGGTCGAGGGACCCAGTACTTC.

The gene calls are TRBV7-8 and TRBJ1-4, with 10 bases fitting TRBD1. The CDR3 extends over 14 amino acids. J lost 8 bases, V lost 5 bases, and 5 bases had no gene match. CDR1 and CDR2 from the germline V gene are SGHVS and FQNEAQ. The CDR3 nucleotides read TGTGCCAGCAGCACGACAGGGGGCGCGGAAAAACTGTTTTTT. It translates to CASSTTGGAEKLFF. The full variable domain, with the rest looked up from reference TRBV7-8 and TRBJ1-4, is GAGVSQSPRYKVAKRGQDVALRCDPISGHVSLFWYQQALGQGPEFLTYFQNEAQLDKSGLPSDRFFAERPEGSVSTLKIQRTQQEDSAVYLCASSTTGGAEKLFFGSGTQLSVL.

The V gene is TRBV5-8, the J gene TRBJ2-7; 7 bases match TRBD1. CDR3 size: 14 residues. The ends lost 5 bases at V and 0 bases at J; junction bases unmatched: 5. Germline V lookup: CDR1 SGHTS, CDR2 YDEGEE. The CDR3 region has the DNA TGTGCCAGCAGGAGGGGGCTAAGCTCCTACGAGCAGTACTTC. Translating gives CASRRGLSSYEQYF.

V is TRBV19 and J is TRBJ2-1, with TRBD2 matching over 8 bases. The V segment lost 4 bases and the J segment 9 bases; nucleotides outside the gene matches: 8. Germline V gene lookup returns CDR1 LNHDA and CDR2 SQIVND (reference sequence). The CDR3 extends over 14 amino acids. The CDR3 nucleotides read TGTGCCAGTAGTAGGCGAGCGGGGGCGGGTGAGCAGTTCTTC. Its translation is CASSRRAGAGEQFF. The full variable domain, its missing parts supplied by reference TRBV19 and TRBJ2-1, is DGGITQSPKYLFRKEGQNVTLSCEQNLNHDAMYWYRQDPGQGLRLIYYSQIVNDFQKGDIAEGYSVSREKKESFPLTVTSAQKNPTAFYLCASSRRAGAGEQFFGPGTRLTVL.

The CDR3 nucleotides are TGTGCCAGCAGTCTCGTTGGCGAGGGAGCCGAAAAAGAGACCCAGTACTTC. Translating it yields CASSLVGEGAEKETQYF. The chain recombines TRBV7-8 with TRBJ2-5; D might be TRBD2 (5 bases). This CDR3 comprises 17 residues. V was clipped by 6 bases and J by 3 bases, with 23 bases between them. Germline V gene lookup returns CDR1 SGHVS and CDR2 FQNEAQ.

Here the CDR3 reads CSAIDTYEQYF. In DNA form, the CDR3 reads TGCAGTGCAATAGACACCTACGAGCAGTACTTC. The chain links TRBV20-1 to TRBJ2-5; D remains unclear. The J call may be faulty, since TRBJ2-7 better matches the DNA end. The germline CDR1 and CDR2 sequences are DFQATT and SNEGSKA (reference sequence). The CDR3 is 11 residues long.

The CDR3 nucleotides are TGTGCCAGCAGCTCTAACAGAGCCCGGGGCTACACCTTC. It encodes CASSSNRARGYTF. V gene TRBV7-9 combines with J gene TRBJ1-2; D is undetermined. In germline, CDR1 is SEHNR, CDR2 FQNEAQ (reference sequence). The germline V and J ends were trimmed by 4 bases and 8 bases, with 14 bases remaining between them. The CDR3 extends over 13 amino acids.

This clone was found once. The rearrangement uses TRBV5-1 and TRBJ2-7, with 7 nucleotides matching TRBD1. The CDR3 has 14 amino acids. Germline CDR1 is SGHRS and CDR2 is YFSETQ. The junction had 8 bases not matched to a gene; V was cut back by 6 bases and J by 2 bases. Here the CDR3 DNA reads TGCGCCAGCACCTTCTCGACAGGGACCTACGAGCAGTACTTC. It yields the protein CASTFSTGTYEQYF.

The CDR3 is CASSAGQGIASPLHF. DNA of the CDR3: TGTGCCAGCAGCGCGGGCCAGGGAATCGCTTCACCCCTCCACTTT. V is TRBV9 and J is TRBJ1-6, with D maybe TRBD1 (5 bases). The ends were cut back, 3 bases at V and 9 bases at J, with 16 bases in the middle. This CDR3 contains 15 residues. Germline CDR1 and CDR2: SGDLS and YYNGEE.

The genes are TRBV28 and TRBJ2-2; TRBD1 aligns across 7 bases. Germline trimming cut 6 bases from V and 0 bases from J; bases unmatched to any gene: 7. Germline CDR1 is MDHEN and CDR2 is SYDVKM. The CDR3 extends over 16 amino acids. The CDR3: CASSHWTGSNTGELFF. Written as DNA, the CDR3 is TGTGCCAGCAGCCATTGGACAGGATCGAACACCGGGGAGCTGTTTTTT.

The J gene is TRBJ1-5, the V gene TRBV7-8; 7 positions agree with TRBD1. This CDR3 spans 16 amino acids. Unmatched junction bases numbered 4, after V lost 1 base and J lost 1 base. Germline V lookup: CDR1 SGHVS, CDR2 FQNEAQ. The CDR3 DNA follows: TGTGCCAGCAGCTTAGGTAACAGGGGAAGCAATCAGCCCCAGCATTTT. Its translation: CASSLGNRGSNQPQHF.

The chain links TRBV7-9 to TRBJ2-3, with 11 bases identical to TRBD2. Trimming removed 5 bases from V and 2 bases from J; junction bases left unmatched: 12. This CDR3 region has 18 residues. The germline gives CDR1 SEHNR, CDR2 FQNEAQ (reference sequence). The CDR3 protein is CASSKSGTSGIPTDTQYF. CDR3 nucleotides: TGTGCCAGCAGCAAGTCCGGGACTAGCGGAATCCCCACAGATACGCAGTATTTT.

V usage is TRBV7-2 and J usage is TRBJ1-5, with D tentatively TRBD1 (6 bases). Germline V gene lookup returns CDR1 SGHTA and CDR2 FQGNSA. This CDR3 contains 15 residues. Trimming left V 10 bases short and J 0 bases short, with 16 bases between. The chain's CDR3 is CATGRDKGSNQPQHF. The CDR3 region has the DNA TGTGCCACCGGCAGGGACAAGGGTAGCAATCAGCCCCAGCATTTT.

The chain combines TRBV4-2 with TRBJ1-1, with a possible D match to TRBD1 (5 bases). Germline loops: CDR1 LGHNA, CDR2 YNFKEQ. CDR3 length: 14 residues. V dropped 9 bases and J dropped 0 bases, with 14 bases sitting between them. This CDR3 reads CASRGGTMNTEAFF. CDR3 DNA: TGTGCCAGTAGAGGAGGGACCATGAACACTGAAGCTTTCTTT.

The V call is TRBV6-5, the J call TRBJ1-4; D possibly corresponds to TRBD1 (6 bases). V dropped 4 bases and J dropped 4 bases, with 13 bases sitting between them. CDR1 is MNHEY and CDR2 is SVGAGI in the germline V gene. CDR3 length equals 15 residues. CDR3 loop: CASSLWGRGNEKLFF. As DNA, the CDR3 is TGTGCCAGCAGTTTGTGGGGGCGAGGTAATGAAAAACTGTTTTTT.

The rearrangement joins TRBV19 to TRBJ1-2; tentatively, D is TRBD1 (5 bases). Per the germline V gene, CDR1 is LNHDA and CDR2 is SQIVND (reference sequence). The CDR3 has 15 residues. The germline V and J ends were trimmed by 3 bases and 5 bases, with 16 bases remaining between them. The DNA for the CDR3 is TGTGCCAGTAGTATGCGCGGCCAGGGTGGTTATGGCTACACCTTC. Protein sequence: CASSMRGQGGYGYTF.

The rearrangement links TRBV9 to TRBJ2-1; 8 nucleotides match TRBD2. V lost 1 base and J lost 3; bases outside the gene matches: 6. Looked up from germline, CDR1 is SGDLS and CDR2 is YYNGEE. There are 16 residues in the CDR3. DNA of the CDR3: TGTGCCAGCAGCGTAAGGGGAGCGGGAGACTACAATGAGCAGTTCTTC. It is translated as CASSVRGAGDYNEQFF.

The chain employs TRBV7-2 and TRBJ1-2; D call uncertain. V was cut by 1 base and J by 8 bases, with 17 bases left in between. Germline V lookup: CDR1 SGHTA, CDR2 FQGNSA. The CDR3 contains 15 residues. CDR3 region: CASSLGTATRRGYTF. Written as DNA, the CDR3 is TGTGCCAGCAGCTTAGGAACAGCAACCCGACGGGGCTACACCTTC.

The chain links TRBV7-2 to TRBJ2-1; TRBD2 agrees at 7 bases. V was pared by 1 base and J by 0 bases, with 6 bases of the junction left unmatched. The CDR3 length is 17 residues. Germline loops: CDR1 SGHTA, CDR2 FQGNSA. The CDR3 region is CASSLVGGSGSYNEQFF. The CDR3 DNA sequence: TGTGCCAGCAGCTTAGTAGGCGGGAGTGGCTCCTACAATGAGCAGTTCTTC.

This chain uses TRBV14 with TRBJ2-1; D unclear. The CDR3 is made up of 12 amino acids. From germline, CDR1 is SGHDN and CDR2 FVKESK. The V end was cut by 1 base, the J end by 13 bases, with 11 bases between. CDR3 protein: CASSQVGFGQFF. The CDR3 DNA reads TGTGCCAGCAGCCAAGTCGGGTTTGGCCAGTTCTTC. The full variable domain, rest sourced from reference TRBV14 and TRBJ2-1, is EAGVTQFPSHSVIEKGQTVTLRCDPISGHDNLYWYRRVMGKEIKFLLHFVKESKQDESGMPNNRFLAERTGGTYSTLKVQPAELEDSGVYFCASSQVGFGQFFGPGTRLTVL.

The chain combines TRBV4-1 with TRBJ2-7; 8 positions match TRBD2. The CDR3 has 15 amino acids. The V gene end was trimmed by 4 bases and the J gene end by 1 base; junction bases not matched to a gene: 6. The V gene's germline CDR1 is MGHRA and CDR2 YSYEKL. This chain's CDR3 is CASSRGSGNSYEQYF. In DNA form, the CDR3 reads TGCGCCAGCAGCCGAGGTAGCGGGAATTCCTACGAGCAGTACTTC.

J is TRBJ1-3 and V is TRBV4-2; D not resolved. The V end lost 3 bases, the J end lost 0 bases, and 12 bases lay between the germline ends. CDR3 size: 16 residues. Looked up from germline, CDR1 is LGHNA and CDR2 is YNFKEQ. Here the CDR3 DNA reads TGTGCCAGCAGCCAGTCACAGACTAGCTCTGGAAACACCATATATTTT. Translated: CASSQSQTSSGNTIYF.

This sequence joins TRBV7-3 and TRBJ2-1; the match to TRBD2 covers 10 bases. The germline V gene encodes CDR1 SGHTA and CDR2 FQGTGA. This CDR3 is built from 17 residues. V was clipped by 2 bases and J by 10 bases; unmatched bases: 14. The CDR3 DNA sequence: TGTGCCAGCAGCTTACTGGGGCTAGCGGGGGTACCAGGGGAGCAGTTCTTC. Its translation: CASSLLGLAGVPGEQFF.

The chain links TRBV27 to TRBJ2-5; tentative D call: TRBD1 (5 bases). The CDR3 totals 14 residues. Germline V CDR1 and CDR2: MNHEY, SMNVEV (reference sequence). Trimming stripped 5 bases from V and 2 bases from J, with 12 bases between. The CDR3 sequence: CASSGVQGQETQYF. The CDR3 DNA reads TGTGCCAGCAGTGGGGTCCAGGGTCAAGAGACCCAGTACTTC.

J is TRBJ1-5 and V is TRBV5-4, with unresolved D. Per germline, CDR1 SGHNT and CDR2 YYREEE (reference sequence). The CDR3 spans 13 residues. The V end lost 0 bases, the J end lost 4 bases, and 5 bases lay between the germline ends. The CDR3: CASSLDSNQPQHF. The CDR3, as DNA: TGTGCCAGCAGCTTGGACAGTAATCAGCCCCAGCATTTT.

V gene TRBV7-2 combines with J gene TRBJ2-5, with 11 positions matching TRBD2. V dropped 0 bases and J dropped 4; count of bases not matched to a gene: 10. This CDR3 spans 18 amino acids. Germline V lookup: CDR1 SGHTA, CDR2 FQGNSA. The CDR3 nucleotides read TGTGCCAGCAGCTTAGCCGGATTTAGCGGGGGGGCCGGAGAGACCCAGTACTTC. Translation: CASSLAGFSGGAGETQYF.